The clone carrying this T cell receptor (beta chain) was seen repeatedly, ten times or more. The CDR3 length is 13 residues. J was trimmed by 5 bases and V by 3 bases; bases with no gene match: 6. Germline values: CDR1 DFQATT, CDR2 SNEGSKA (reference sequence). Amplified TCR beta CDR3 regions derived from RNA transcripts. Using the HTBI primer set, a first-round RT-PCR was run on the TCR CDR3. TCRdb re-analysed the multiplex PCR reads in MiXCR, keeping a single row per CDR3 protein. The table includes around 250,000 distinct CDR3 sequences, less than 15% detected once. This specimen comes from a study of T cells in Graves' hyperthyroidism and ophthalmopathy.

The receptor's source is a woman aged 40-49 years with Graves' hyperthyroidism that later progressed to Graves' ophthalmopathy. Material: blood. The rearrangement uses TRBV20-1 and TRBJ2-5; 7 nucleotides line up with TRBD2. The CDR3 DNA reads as TGCAGTGCTAGCAATAGCGGGCTGGAGACCCAGTACTTC. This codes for CSASNSGLETQYF.